These 29 T cell receptor beta chains came from one sample sequenced in a study of T cell responses to AZD1222 COVID-19 vaccine. TCRdb keeps only in-frame clones here, not all; method: immunoSEQ multiplex PCR. The sample has approximately 150,000 clones, about nine tenths seen once. The sample consisted of peripheral blood, taken on day 0 of AZD1222 vaccination. The receptor source for this set is an adult in good health.

V gene TRBV5-4 combines with J gene TRBJ2-3; maybe TRBD2 (5 bases). CDR3 length: 15 amino acids. CDR1 SGHNT and CDR2 YYREEE come from the germline V gene (reference sequence). Trimming took 1 base from V and 2 from J, leaving 11 bases between them. The CDR3 region is CASSLSGGDTDTQYF. The CDR3 DNA sequence: TGTGCCAGCAGCTTGTCCGGAGGAGACACAGATACGCAGTATTTT.

The chain carries TRBV29-1 and TRBJ1-4; D is possibly TRBD1 (6 bases). The length of the CDR3 is 14 residues. CDR1 is SQVTM, CDR2 ANQGSEA, per germline. The V and J ends lost 6 bases and 0 bases respectively, with 11 bases between them. The CDR3 nucleotides read TGCAGCGTCCGCCCAGGGGCAACTAATGAAAAACTGTTTTTT. Translated, it gives CSVRPGATNEKLFF.

The V gene is TRBV6-2 or TRBV6-3, the J gene TRBJ2-7, with 11 bases identical to TRBD1. CDR3 length equals 14 residues. From germline, CDR1 is MNHEY and CDR2 SVGEGT. The V segment lost 2 bases and the J segment 4 bases; nucleotides outside the gene matches: 1. Here the CDR3 reads CASSYRDRGYEQYF. In DNA form, the CDR3 reads TGTGCCAGCAGTTACCGGGACAGGGGGTACGAGCAGTACTTC.

The J gene is TRBJ2-1, the V gene TRBV13; maybe TRBD2 (6 bases). CDR3 size: 12 residues. Between the trimmed V and J ends, which lost 5 bases and 7 bases, there was a span of 9 bases. Germline CDR1 reads PRHDT; CDR2 reads FYEKMQ (reference sequence). The CDR3 loop is CASSPTRNEQFF. The CDR3 DNA is TGTGCCAGCAGCCCGACTAGAAATGAGCAGTTCTTC.

The table lists this clone with a few counts. The chain recombines TRBV10-3 with TRBJ2-7; D is uncertain. There are 11 residues in the CDR3. CDR1 and CDR2 (germline): ENHRY, SYGVKD. V lost 2 bases and J lost 7, with 6 bases in between. The CDR3 nucleotides read TGTGCCATCAGTGAGGGTTGGGAGCAGTACTTC. Amino acid sequence: CAISEGWEQYF.

The J gene is TRBJ2-5, the V gene TRBV28; the D call may be TRBD1 or TRBD2 (5 bases each). The V end was cut by 1 base, the J end by 5 bases, with 11 bases between. CDR1 and CDR2 (germline): MDHEN, SYDVKM. CDR3 length: 14 residues. CDR3 sequence: CASSLLPGRETQYF. As DNA, the CDR3 is TGTGCCAGCAGTTTATTACCGGGGCGTGAGACCCAGTACTTC.

V usage is TRBV4-3 and J usage is TRBJ1-2; TRBD1 might be the D (5 bases). This CDR3 region has 15 residues. The V and J ends lost 4 bases and 7 bases respectively, with 19 bases between them. CDR1 is LGHNA, CDR2 YSLEER, per germline. The CDR3 coding sequence is TGCGCCAGCAGCCCGTCCGGGACGGGTTTGGGTGGCTACACCTTC. Protein sequence: CASSPSGTGLGGYTF.

The chain employs TRBV6-2 or TRBV6-3 and TRBJ2-1, with 9 bases lining up with TRBD1. Germline V gene data show CDR1 as MNHEY and CDR2 as SVGEGT. The trim removed 5 bases at V and 3 bases at J, leaving 14 bases unmatched. The CDR3 has 18 amino acids. DNA of the CDR3: TGTGCCAGCAGTCTCGGACAGGGGTGGATGGGAAGCTACAATGAGCAGTTCTTC. This sequence encodes CASSLGQGWMGSYNEQFF.

The V gene is TRBV7-8, the J gene TRBJ2-3; D is uncertain. CDR3 length: 15 residues. CDR1 and CDR2 (germline): SGHVS, FQNEAQ. Trimming removed 1 base from V and 2 bases from J, with 10 bases in between. Here the CDR3 reads CASSLELANTDTQYF. CDR3 bases: TGTGCCAGCAGCTTAGAGCTGGCGAACACAGATACGCAGTATTTT.

The chain carries TRBV11-2 and TRBJ2-2, with unresolved D. V was shortened by 2 bases and J by 3 bases, with 10 bases between the two germline ends. The CDR3 length is 15 residues. Germline CDR1 and CDR2: SGHAT and FQNNGV. As DNA, the CDR3 is TGTGCCAGCAGCTTAAAGTGGGCAGACACCGGGGAGCTGTTTTTT. Its translation: CASSLKWADTGELFF. The full variable domain, completed using reference TRBV11-2 and TRBJ2-2, is EAGVAQSPRYKIIEKRQSVAFWCNPISGHATLYWYQQILGQGPKLLIQFQNNGVVDDSQLPKDRFSAERLKGVDSTLKIQPAKLEDSAVYLCASSLKWADTGELFFGEGSRLTVL.

The rearrangement uses TRBV9 and TRBJ2-2, with TRBD2 matching 11 bases. J lost 3 bases, V lost 8 bases, and 3 bases had no gene match. The CDR3 sequence is 14 residues long. Germline CDR1 is SGDLS and CDR2 is YYNGEE. The CDR3 nucleotides read TGTGCCAGTGTAGCGGGAGGGGACACCGGGGAGCTGTTTTTT. The encoded protein is CASVAGGDTGELFF.

This rearrangement joins TRBV4-1 to TRBJ2-3; no clear D gene. This CDR3 comprises 17 residues. Germline CDR1 is MGHRA and CDR2 is YSYEKL. The germline V and J ends were trimmed by 0 bases and 0 bases, with 13 bases remaining between them. The CDR3 sequence: CASSQEPTASSTDTQYF. DNA for the CDR3: TGCGCCAGCAGCCAAGAACCGACGGCTAGTAGCACAGATACGCAGTATTTT.

The chain has TRBV30 and TRBJ1-4; D might be TRBD1 (5 bases). The CDR3 is 14 residues long. V was shortened by 0 bases and J by 10 bases, with 15 bases between the two germline ends. CDR1 is GTSNPN and CDR2 is SVGIG in the germline V gene (reference sequence). In nucleotides, the CDR3 is TGTGCCTGGAGTGTACCCCCCCCCGGGGGAAAACTGTTTTTT. Translating gives CAWSVPPPGGKLFF.

The V and J genes are TRBV24-1 and TRBJ2-7; D ambiguous. V was pared by 2 bases and J by 2 bases, with 9 bases between. The CDR3 covers 14 residues. Germline V gene sequence: CDR1 KGHDR, CDR2 SFDVKD. CDR3 region: CATSDSHEAYEQYF. The CDR3 region has the DNA TGTGCCACCAGTGATTCTCACGAGGCCTACGAGCAGTACTTC.

In its sample, this clone was seen a few times. V and J are TRBV5-1 and TRBJ1-1, with TRBD1 matching over 10 bases. The V gene's germline CDR1 is SGHRS and CDR2 YFSETQ. The J segment lost 4 bases and the V segment lost 5 bases, leaving 2 bases of the junction unmatched. This CDR3 has 13 amino acids. The CDR3 coding sequence is TGCGCCAGCAGGACAGGGGGCACCACTGAAGCTTTCTTT. Its protein is CASRTGGTTEAFF.

The chain employs TRBV19 and TRBJ2-1, with D perhaps matching TRBD2 (6 bases). The germline V and J ends were trimmed by 7 bases and 0 bases, with 25 bases remaining between them. The germline CDR1 and CDR2 sequences are LNHDA and SQIVND (reference sequence). The CDR3 extends over 19 amino acids. This CDR3 reads CASTRTGVSSLSSYNEQFF. The CDR3 DNA sequence: TGTGCCAGTACCCGAACGGGAGTATCCTCCCTGAGCTCCTACAATGAGCAGTTCTTC.

The chain combines TRBV7-3 with TRBJ1-1; D is uncertain. This CDR3 spans 17 amino acids. Per the germline V gene, CDR1 is SGHTA and CDR2 is FQGTGA. Deletions cut 6 bases from V and 0 bases from J, with 20 bases between. This CDR3 is CASRKTGVGEMNTEAFF. For the CDR3, the DNA is TGTGCCAGCAGGAAAACCGGGGTTGGAGAAATGAACACTGAAGCTTTCTTT.

This rearrangement joins TRBV28 to TRBJ1-5; TRBD1 might be the D (6 bases). Trimming took 5 bases from V and 10 from J, leaving 18 bases between them. The CDR3 contains 14 residues. Germline loops: CDR1 MDHEN, CDR2 SYDVKM. The CDR3 DNA is TGTGCCAGCAGTCTTCAGGGGTTATTCCGTCCCCAGCATTTT. It translates to CASSLQGLFRPQHF.

CDR3 DNA: TGTGCCAGCTCACAAGCCGGGACAGGGGGCTGGAACACTGAAGCTTTCTTT. Translating it yields CASSQAGTGGWNTEAFF. This rearrangement joins TRBV18 to TRBJ1-1, with TRBD1 matching over 12 bases. The CDR3 spans 17 residues. Germline V gene data show CDR1 as KGHSH and CDR2 as LQKENI. The V segment lost 4 bases and the J segment 1 base; nucleotides outside the gene matches: 7.

The J gene is TRBJ1-1, the V gene TRBV7-8, with 7 bases aligning to TRBD1. Germline CDR1 and CDR2: SGHVS and FQNEAQ. The trim removed 7 bases at V and 0 bases at J, leaving 8 bases unmatched. The CDR3 spans 15 residues. CDR3 sequence reads: CASKRQGNLNTEAFF. In nucleotides, the CDR3 is TGTGCCAGCAAACGACAGGGTAACTTGAACACTGAAGCTTTCTTT.

This clone came up a few times. The chain joins TRBV30 to TRBJ2-7, with 8 bases matching TRBD2. The CDR3 totals 12 residues. Per germline, CDR1 GTSNPN and CDR2 SVGIG (reference sequence). Unmatched junction bases numbered 5, after V lost 4 bases and J lost 6 bases. The CDR3 DNA reads TGTGCCTGGAATCCCGGGGGGGGCGAGCAGTACTTC. This sequence encodes CAWNPGGGEQYF.

The chain uses TRBV3-1 (or the pseudogene TRBV3-2) and TRBJ1-3; D gene ambiguous. The germline CDR1 and CDR2 sequences are LGHDT and YNNKEL (reference sequence). V was shortened by 8 bases and J by 4 bases, with 18 bases between the two germline ends. The CDR3 consists of 15 residues. CDR3 protein: CASGFVGSWGNTIYF. CDR3 nucleotides: TGTGCCAGCGGGTTTGTCGGGAGTTGGGGAAACACCATATATTTT.

This chain links TRBV10-3 with TRBJ1-5, with D hard to call. The length of the CDR3 is 14 residues. Trimming removed 2 bases from V and 7 bases from J, with 12 bases in between. Germline CDR1 and CDR2: ENHRY and SYGVKD. CDR3 loop: CAISEAIGLQPQHF. CDR3 coding DNA: TGTGCCATCAGTGAGGCCATAGGCCTCCAGCCCCAGCATTTT.

The table lists this clone with a few counts. This chain connects TRBV7-9 to TRBJ1-4, with TRBD1 matching over 9 bases. From germline, CDR1 is SEHNR and CDR2 FQNEAQ (reference sequence). The CDR3 is made up of 15 amino acids. V gave up 1 base and J gave up 7 bases; unmatched junction bases: 4. DNA of the CDR3: TGTGCCAGCAGCTTAGGGGACAGGGCGCGTGAAAAACTGTTTTTT. Translated, it gives CASSLGDRAREKLFF.

J is TRBJ2-1 and V is TRBV28; D is uncertain. The CDR3 is 14 amino acids. The germline V gene encodes CDR1 MDHEN and CDR2 SYDVKM. Trimming took off 5 bases at V and 6 bases at J, with 14 bases between the two ends. The CDR3 spells CASSEQSFPNEQFF. CDR3 nucleotides: TGTGCCAGCAGTGAACAGTCTTTCCCCAATGAGCAGTTCTTC.

DNA of the CDR3: TGTGCCAGTAGTATTTGGGGCTTTGACACTGAAGCTTTCTTT. Its translation: CASSIWGFDTEAFF. The chain carries TRBV19 and TRBJ1-1; the D gene is possibly TRBD1 (5 bases). Germline V CDR1 and CDR2: LNHDA, SQIVND (reference sequence). V was trimmed by 3 bases and J by 3 bases, leaving 11 bases between them. This CDR3 contains 14 residues.

The CDR3 sequence: CASSLAAGPYGYTF. CDR3 in DNA: TGTGCCAGCAGCTTGGCGGCAGGACCCTATGGCTACACCTTC. The chain has TRBV5-4 and TRBJ1-2; D gene ambiguous. CDR3 size: 14 residues. The V end lost 0 bases, the J end lost 4 bases, and 10 bases lay between the germline ends. CDR1 SGHNT and CDR2 YYREEE come from the germline V gene (reference sequence).

V usage is TRBV21-1 and J usage is TRBJ2-2; the D segment call TRBD2 is taken from the table without a DNA check. TRBV21-1 is tagged as a pseudogene. CDR3 length: 18 residues. DNA for the CDR3: TGTGCCAGCAGCAAAAAAAGGCGACTAGCGGGGAACACCGGGGAGCTGTTTTTT. Protein sequence: CASSKKRRLAGNTGELFF.

V usage is TRBV7-3 and J usage is TRBJ1-1; D is unresolved. The CDR3 covers 14 residues. Trimming removed 5 bases at V and 1 base at J, with 11 bases between. Looked up from germline, CDR1 is SGHTA and CDR2 is FQGTGA. The CDR3 DNA is TGTGCCAGCAGCCCAGGACGGCAGAACACTGAAGCTTTCTTT. This sequence encodes CASSPGRQNTEAFF.